The T cell receptor (beta chain) described here comes from a study of cytomegalovirus exposure and HLA in healthy donors. Study-level background: Among 150 million to 200 million T cells, an earlier analysis found about 100 million unique TCR beta sequences.

This CDR3 spans 15 amino acids. Trimming took 4 bases from V and 2 from J, leaving 14 bases between them. Looked up from germline, CDR1 is MNHNY and CDR2 is SVGAGI (reference sequence). Researchers ran the PCR with 60 Vbeta and 13 Jbeta primers. Some clones are missing from TCRdb's copy, which holds only in-frame ones; the method was immunoSEQ multiplex PCR. The sample gives some 98,000 clones, 75% to 85% of which show up once; about a tenth is in the top ten. The J gene is TRBJ1-2, the V gene TRBV6-6; TRBD1 might be the D (6 bases). Sequenced material: PBMCs. This receptor was taken from a man in his late teens or twenties in good health and CMV-seropositive. The CDR3 DNA is TGTGCCAGCAGTTCTTTCAGGGGATCCAACTATGGCTACACCTTC. Amino acid sequence: CASSSFRGSNYGYTF.